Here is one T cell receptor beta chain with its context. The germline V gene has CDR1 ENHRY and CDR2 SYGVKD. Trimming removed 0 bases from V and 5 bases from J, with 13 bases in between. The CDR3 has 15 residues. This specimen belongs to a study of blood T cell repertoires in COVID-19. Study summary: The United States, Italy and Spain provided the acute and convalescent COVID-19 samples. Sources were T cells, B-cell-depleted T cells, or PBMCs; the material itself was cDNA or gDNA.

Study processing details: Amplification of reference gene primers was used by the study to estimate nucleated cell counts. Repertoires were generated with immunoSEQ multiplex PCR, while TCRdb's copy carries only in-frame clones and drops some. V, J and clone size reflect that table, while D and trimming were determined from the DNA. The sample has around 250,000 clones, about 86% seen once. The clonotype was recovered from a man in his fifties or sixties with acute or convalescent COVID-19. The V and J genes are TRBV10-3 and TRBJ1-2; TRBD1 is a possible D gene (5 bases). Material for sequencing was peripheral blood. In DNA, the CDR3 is TGTGCCATCAGTGAGTCACTAACAGGCGCTTATGGCTACACCTTC. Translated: CAISESLTGAYGYTF.